The following is a TCR beta chain sequence with its context. The data originate from a study of shared clonotypes between healthy human individuals. The overall study: Donors consisted of a couple of women and three men between 18 and 49.

Each CD8 memory set brought CD45RO+ cells together with CCR7-negative CD45RA+ TemRA cells. The CDR3 extends over 9 amino acids. The germline gives CDR1 MNHEY, CDR2 SVGAGI. The ends were cut back, 2 bases at V and 7 bases at J, with 0 bases in the middle. Sequencing used immunoSEQ multiplex PCR; TCRdb keeps in-frame clones, though not all of them. This sample has 85,000 to 100,000 clones, with around 68% found just once. The chain joins TRBV6-5 to TRBJ2-7; no firm D call. Source material: memory CD8+ T cells sorted from blood. Subset: CD45RO+ cells pooled with CCR7-negative TemRA cells. The origin of this receptor is a man aged 30 to 45 in good health. The CDR3 sequence: CASSYEQYF. The CDR3 DNA follows: TGTGCCAGCAGTTACGAGCAGTACTTC.